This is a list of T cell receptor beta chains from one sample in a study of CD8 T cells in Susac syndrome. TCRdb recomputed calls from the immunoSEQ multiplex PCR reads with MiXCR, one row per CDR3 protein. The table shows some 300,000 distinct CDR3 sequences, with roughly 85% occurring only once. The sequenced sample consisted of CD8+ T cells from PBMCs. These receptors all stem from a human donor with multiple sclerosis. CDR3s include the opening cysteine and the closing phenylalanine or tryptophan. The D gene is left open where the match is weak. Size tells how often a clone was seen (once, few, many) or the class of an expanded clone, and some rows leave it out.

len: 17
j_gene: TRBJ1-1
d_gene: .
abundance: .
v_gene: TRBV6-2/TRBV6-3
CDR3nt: TGTGCCAGCAGTTACGGAGGGATGCGGTTGGATGACACTGAAGCTTTCTTT
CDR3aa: CASSYGGMRLDDTEAFF

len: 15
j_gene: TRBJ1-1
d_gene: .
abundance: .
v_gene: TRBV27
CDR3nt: TGTGCCAGCAGTTTATCGGGACACGCCAACACTGAAGCTTTCTTT
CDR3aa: CASSLSGHANTEAFF

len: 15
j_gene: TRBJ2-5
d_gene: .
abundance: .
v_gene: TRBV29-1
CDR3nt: TGCAGCGTGGTGGATGGAGGGGGCTTCAAAAAGACCCAGTACTTC
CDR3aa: CSVVDGGGFKKTQYF

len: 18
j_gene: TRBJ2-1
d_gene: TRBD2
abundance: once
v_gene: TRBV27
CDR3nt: TGTGCCAGCAGTATAGCGGGAGAAGTAGTAAGGTCCTACAATGAGCAGTTCTTC
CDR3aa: CASSIAGEVVRSYNEQFF

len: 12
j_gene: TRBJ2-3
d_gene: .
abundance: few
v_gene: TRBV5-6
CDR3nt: TGTGCCAGCAGCCCCGACACAGATACGCAGTATTTT
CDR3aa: CASSPDTDTQYF

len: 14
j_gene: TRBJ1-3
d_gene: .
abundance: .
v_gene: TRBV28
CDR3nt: TGTGCCAGCAGGGCTTGGGCGAGCGGAAACACCATATATTTT
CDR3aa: CASRAWASGNTIYF

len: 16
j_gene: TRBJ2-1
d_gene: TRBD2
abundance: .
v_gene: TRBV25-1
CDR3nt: TGTGCCAGCAGTGATCCGGGACTAGCGGTTGACAATGAGCAGTTCTTC
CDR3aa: CASSDPGLAVDNEQFF

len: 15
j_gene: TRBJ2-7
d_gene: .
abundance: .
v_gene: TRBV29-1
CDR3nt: TGCAGCGTTGAAGATCGCAGTTCTCTCTCCTACGAGCAGTACTTC
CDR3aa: CSVEDRSSLSYEQYF

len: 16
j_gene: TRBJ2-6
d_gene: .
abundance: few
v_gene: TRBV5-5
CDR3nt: TGTGCCAGCAGCTTGGATGGGGTCTCTGGGGCCAACGTCCTGACTTTC
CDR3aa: CASSLDGVSGANVLTF

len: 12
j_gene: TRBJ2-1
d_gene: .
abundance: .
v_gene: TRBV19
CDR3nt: TGTGCCAGTGCTACCCCGAGGGATGAGCAGTTCTTC
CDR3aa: CASATPRDEQFF

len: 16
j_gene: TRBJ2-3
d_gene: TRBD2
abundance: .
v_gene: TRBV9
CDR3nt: TGTGCCAGCAGCTTCCGGACTAGCGGGATAGCAGATACGCAGTATTTT
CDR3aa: CASSFRTSGIADTQYF

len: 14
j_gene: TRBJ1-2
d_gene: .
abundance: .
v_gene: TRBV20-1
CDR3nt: TGCAGTGCTAGAGATGGGGAGCCTAACTATGGCTACACCTTC
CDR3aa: CSARDGEPNYGYTF

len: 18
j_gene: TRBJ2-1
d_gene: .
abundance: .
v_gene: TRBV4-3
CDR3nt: TGCGCCAGCAGCCAAGATTCCTCCGGCCGAGGTTCCCACAATGAGCAGTTCTTC
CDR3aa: CASSQDSSGRGSHNEQFF

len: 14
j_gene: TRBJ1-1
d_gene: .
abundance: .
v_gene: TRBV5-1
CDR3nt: TGCGCCAGCAGCTTGAATAAGGGTTTCGCTGAAGCTTTCTTT
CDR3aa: CASSLNKGFAEAFF

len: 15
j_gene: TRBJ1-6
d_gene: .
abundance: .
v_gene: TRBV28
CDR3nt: TGTGCCAGCAGTGACGGCCAGCCGTATAATTCACCCCTCCACTTT
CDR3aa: CASSDGQPYNSPLHF

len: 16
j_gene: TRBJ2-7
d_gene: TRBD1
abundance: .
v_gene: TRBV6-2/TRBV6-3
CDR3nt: TGTGCCAGCATTGTTCTCAACCGGGACAGGGGTTACGAGCAGTACTTC
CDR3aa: CASIVLNRDRGYEQYF

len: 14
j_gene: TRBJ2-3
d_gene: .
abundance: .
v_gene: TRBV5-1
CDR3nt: TGCGCCAGCAGCCTAAGACTAGATGGTGATACGCAGTATTTT
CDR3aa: CASSLRLDGDTQYF

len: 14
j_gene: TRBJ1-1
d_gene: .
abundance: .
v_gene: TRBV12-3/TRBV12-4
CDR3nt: TGTGCCAGCCGGGACGGGGCGTGGGGGACTGAAGCTTTCTTT
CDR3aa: CASRDGAWGTEAFF

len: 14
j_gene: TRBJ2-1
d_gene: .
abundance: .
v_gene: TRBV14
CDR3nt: TGTGCCAGCAGCCACCAAGCACGCTATAATGAGCAGTTCTTC
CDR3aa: CASSHQARYNEQFF

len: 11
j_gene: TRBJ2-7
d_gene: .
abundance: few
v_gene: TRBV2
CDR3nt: TGTGCCAGCAGTGAACACCACGAGCAGTACTTC
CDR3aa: CASSEHHEQYF

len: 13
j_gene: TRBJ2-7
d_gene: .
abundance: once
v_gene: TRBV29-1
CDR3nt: TGCAGCCCGACTTTAAGGGGCGGGGACGAGCAGTACTTC
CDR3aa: CSPTLRGGDEQYF

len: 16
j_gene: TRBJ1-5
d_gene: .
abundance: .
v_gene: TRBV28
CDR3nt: TGTGCCAGCAGCGACCTTAGGACAGACTATTATCAGCCCCAGCATTTT
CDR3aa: CASSDLRTDYYQPQHF

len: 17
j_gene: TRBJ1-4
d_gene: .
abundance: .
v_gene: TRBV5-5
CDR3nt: TGTGCCAGCAGCTTCCCGCCGGCAGCTTCGGCTAATGAAAAACTGTTTTTT
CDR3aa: CASSFPPAASANEKLFF

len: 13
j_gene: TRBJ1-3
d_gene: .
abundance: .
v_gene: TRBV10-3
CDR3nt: TGTGCCATCAGTGAATACTTGGGGACTCCCGTATATTTT
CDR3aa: CAISEYLGTPVYF

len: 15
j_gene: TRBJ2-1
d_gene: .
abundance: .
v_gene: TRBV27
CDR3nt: TGTGCCAGCAGTTTCGGTAGCGGCTCCTACAATGAGCAGTTCTTC
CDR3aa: CASSFGSGSYNEQFF

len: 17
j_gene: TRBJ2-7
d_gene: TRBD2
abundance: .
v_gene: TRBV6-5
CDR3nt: TGTGCCAGCAGTTACTCACTTTCGGGACTAGGCCCCGGCGAGCAGTACTTC
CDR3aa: CASSYSLSGLGPGEQYF

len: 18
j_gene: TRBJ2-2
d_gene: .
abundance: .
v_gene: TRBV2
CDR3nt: TGTGCCTGCCAAGCGATACCACTATCCGGGGCCCTCCCCGGGGAGCTGTTTTTT
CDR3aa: CACQAIPLSGALPGELFF

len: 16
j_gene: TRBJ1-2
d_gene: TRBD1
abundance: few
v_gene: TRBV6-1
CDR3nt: TGTGCCAGTCTCCTCGTATACGGGACAGGGGGCGGTGGCTACACCTTC
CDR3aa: CASLLVYGTGGGGYTF

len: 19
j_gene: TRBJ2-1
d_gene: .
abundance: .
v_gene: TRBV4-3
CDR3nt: TGCGCCAGCAGCCAAGATGGGAAGGGTAGGTCCCGCTCCTACAATGAGCAGTTCTTC
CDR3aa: CASSQDGKGRSRSYNEQFF